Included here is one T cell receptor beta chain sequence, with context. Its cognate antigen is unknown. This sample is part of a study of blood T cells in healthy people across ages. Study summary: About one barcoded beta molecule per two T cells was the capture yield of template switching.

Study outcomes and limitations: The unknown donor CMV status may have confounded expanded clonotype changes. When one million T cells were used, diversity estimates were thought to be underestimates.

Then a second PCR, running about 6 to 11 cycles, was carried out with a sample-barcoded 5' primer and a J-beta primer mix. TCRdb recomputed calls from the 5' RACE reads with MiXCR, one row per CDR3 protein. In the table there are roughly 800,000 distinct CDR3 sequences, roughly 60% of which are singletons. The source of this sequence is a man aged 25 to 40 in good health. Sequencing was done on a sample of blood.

The CDR3 protein is CASSEGAGWGDTQYF. In DNA form, the CDR3 reads TGTGCCAGCAGTGAAGGAGCGGGGTGGGGAGATACGCAGTATTTT. The chain carries TRBV6-1 and TRBJ2-3; 7 bases line up with TRBD2. In germline, CDR1 is MNHNS, CDR2 SASEGT. The ends lost 1 base at V and 5 bases at J; junction bases unmatched: 6. This CDR3 region has 15 residues.